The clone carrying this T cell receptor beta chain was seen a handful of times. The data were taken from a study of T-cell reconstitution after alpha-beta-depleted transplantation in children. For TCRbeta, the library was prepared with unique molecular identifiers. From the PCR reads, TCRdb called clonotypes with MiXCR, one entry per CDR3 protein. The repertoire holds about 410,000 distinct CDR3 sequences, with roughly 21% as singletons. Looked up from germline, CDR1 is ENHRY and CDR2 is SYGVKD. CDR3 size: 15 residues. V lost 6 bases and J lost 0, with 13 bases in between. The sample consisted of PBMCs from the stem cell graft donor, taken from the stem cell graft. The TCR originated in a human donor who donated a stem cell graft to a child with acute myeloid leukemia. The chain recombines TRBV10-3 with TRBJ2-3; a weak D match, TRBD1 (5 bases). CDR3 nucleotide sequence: TGTGCCATCAGAGACAGCCAAATTAGCACAGATACGCAGTATTTT. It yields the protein CAIRDSQISTDTQYF.